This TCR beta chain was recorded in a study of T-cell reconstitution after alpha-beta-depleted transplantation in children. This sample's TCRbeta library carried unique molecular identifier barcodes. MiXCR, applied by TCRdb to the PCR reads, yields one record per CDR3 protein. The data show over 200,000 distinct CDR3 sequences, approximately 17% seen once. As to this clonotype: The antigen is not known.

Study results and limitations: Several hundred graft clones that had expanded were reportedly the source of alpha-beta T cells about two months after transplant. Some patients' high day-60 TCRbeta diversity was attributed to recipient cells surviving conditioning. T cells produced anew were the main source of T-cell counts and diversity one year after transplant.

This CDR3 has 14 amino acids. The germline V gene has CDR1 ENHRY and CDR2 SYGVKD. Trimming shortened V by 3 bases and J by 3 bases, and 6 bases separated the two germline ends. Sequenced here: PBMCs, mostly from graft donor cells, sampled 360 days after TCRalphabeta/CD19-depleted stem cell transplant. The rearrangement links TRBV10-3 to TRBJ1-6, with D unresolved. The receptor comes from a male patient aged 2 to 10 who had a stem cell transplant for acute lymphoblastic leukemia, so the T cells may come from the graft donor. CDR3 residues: CAISDSGYNSPLHF. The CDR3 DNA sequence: TGTGCCATCAGTGATTCCGGCTATAATTCACCCCTCCACTTT.